This TCR beta chain appears in the sequencing data of a study of shared clonotypes between healthy human individuals. The CDR3 spans 13 residues. Germline V gene lookup returns CDR1 SGHAT and CDR2 FQNNGV. The V segment lost 4 bases and the J segment 4 bases; nucleotides outside the gene matches: 3. Generated by immunoSEQ multiplex PCR, the TCRdb table keeps only in-frame clones and is missing some. This sample has about 680,000 clones, with 73% found just once. This clone has at least ten counts. The chain has TRBV11-2 and TRBJ2-5; TRBD1 aligns across 7 bases. The sequencing input was memory CD4+ T cells sorted from blood. Stated subset: CD45RA-negative fraction. This TCR was recovered from a woman younger than 45 in good health. The CDR3 bases are TGTGCCAGCAGCTCACAGGGGCCAGAGACCCAGTACTTC. This sequence encodes CASSSQGPETQYF.